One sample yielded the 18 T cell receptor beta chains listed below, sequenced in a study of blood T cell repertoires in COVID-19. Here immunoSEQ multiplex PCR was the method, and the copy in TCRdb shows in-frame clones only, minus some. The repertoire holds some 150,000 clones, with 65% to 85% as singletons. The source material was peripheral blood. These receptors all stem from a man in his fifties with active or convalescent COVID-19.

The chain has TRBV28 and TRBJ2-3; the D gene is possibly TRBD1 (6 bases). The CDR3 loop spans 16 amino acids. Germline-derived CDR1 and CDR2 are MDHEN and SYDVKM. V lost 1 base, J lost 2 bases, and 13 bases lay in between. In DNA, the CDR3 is TGTGCCAGCAGTTTATTTTGGACAGTAGTCACAGATACGCAGTATTTT. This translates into CASSLFWTVVTDTQYF.

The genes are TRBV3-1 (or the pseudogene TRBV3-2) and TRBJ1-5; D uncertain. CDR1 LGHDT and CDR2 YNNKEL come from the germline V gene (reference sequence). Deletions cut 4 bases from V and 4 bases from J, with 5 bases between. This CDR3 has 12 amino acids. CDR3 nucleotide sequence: TGTGCCAGCAGCCTCCAGAATCAGCCCCAGCATTTT. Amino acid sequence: CASSLQNQPQHF.

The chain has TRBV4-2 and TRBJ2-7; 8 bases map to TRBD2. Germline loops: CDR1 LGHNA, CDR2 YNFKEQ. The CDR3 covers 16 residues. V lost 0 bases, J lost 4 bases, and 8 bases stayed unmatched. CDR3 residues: CASSQDPAGVLYEQYF. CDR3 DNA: TGTGCCAGCAGCCAAGACCCAGCGGGAGTCTTGTACGAGCAGTACTTC.

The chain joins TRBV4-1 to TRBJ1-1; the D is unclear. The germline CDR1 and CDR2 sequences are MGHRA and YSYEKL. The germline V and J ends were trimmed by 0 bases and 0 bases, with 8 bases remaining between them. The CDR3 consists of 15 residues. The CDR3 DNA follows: TGCGCCAGCAGCCAAGAGGGAGCTATGAACACTGAAGCTTTCTTT. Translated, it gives CASSQEGAMNTEAFF.

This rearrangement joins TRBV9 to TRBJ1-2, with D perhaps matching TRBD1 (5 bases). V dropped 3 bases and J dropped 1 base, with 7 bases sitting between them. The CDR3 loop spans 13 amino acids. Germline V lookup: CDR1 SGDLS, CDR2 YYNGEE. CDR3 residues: CASSGGVNYGYTF. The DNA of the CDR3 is TGTGCCAGCAGCGGGGGGGTTAACTATGGCTACACCTTC.

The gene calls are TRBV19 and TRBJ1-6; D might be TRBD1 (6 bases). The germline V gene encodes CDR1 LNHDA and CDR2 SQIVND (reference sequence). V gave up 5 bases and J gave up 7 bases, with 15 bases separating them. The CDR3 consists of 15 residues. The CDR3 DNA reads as TGTGCCAGTAGTCAACAGGGAGAAAGGAATTCACCCCTCCACTTT. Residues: CASSQQGERNSPLHF.

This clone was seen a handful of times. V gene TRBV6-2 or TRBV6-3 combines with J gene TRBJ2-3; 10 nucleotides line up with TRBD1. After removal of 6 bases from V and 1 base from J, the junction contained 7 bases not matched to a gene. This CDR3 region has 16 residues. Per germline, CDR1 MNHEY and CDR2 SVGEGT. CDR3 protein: CASSSTGGYGTDTQYF. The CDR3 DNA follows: TGTGCCAGCAGCTCGACAGGGGGCTACGGCACAGATACGCAGTATTTT.

The CDR3 bases are TGCAGCGCTGACAGGGGGCGCGGCGAGCAGTACTTC. It encodes CSADRGRGEQYF. The J gene is TRBJ2-7, the V gene TRBV29-1, with 10 bases identical to TRBD1. The V gene end was trimmed by 7 bases and the J gene end by 6 bases; junction bases not matched to a gene: 6. This CDR3 comprises 12 residues. In germline, CDR1 is SQVTM, CDR2 ANQGSEA.

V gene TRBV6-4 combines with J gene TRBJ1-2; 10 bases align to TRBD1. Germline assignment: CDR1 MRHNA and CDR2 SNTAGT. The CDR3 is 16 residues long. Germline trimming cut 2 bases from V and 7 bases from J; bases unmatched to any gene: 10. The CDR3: CASSDTGTGDGSGYTF. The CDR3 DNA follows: TGTGCCAGCAGTGACACCGGGACAGGGGACGGGAGTGGCTACACCTTC.

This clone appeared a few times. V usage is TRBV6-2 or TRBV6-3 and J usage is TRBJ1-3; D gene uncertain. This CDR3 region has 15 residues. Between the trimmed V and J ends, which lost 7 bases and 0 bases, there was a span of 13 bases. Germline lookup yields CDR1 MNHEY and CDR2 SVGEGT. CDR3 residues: CASNPRDGSGNTIYF. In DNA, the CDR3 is TGTGCCAGCAACCCGCGGGATGGCTCTGGAAACACCATATATTTT.

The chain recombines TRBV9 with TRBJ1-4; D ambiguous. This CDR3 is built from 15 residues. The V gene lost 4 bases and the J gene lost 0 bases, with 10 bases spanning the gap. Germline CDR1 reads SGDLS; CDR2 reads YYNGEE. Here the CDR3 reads CASSPRYATNEKLFF. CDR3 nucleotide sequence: TGTGCCAGCAGCCCCCGGTATGCAACTAATGAAAAACTGTTTTTT. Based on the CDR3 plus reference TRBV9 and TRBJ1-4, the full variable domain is DSGVTQTPKHLITATGQRVTLRCSPRSGDLSVYWYQQSLDQGLQFLIQYYNGEERAKGNILERFSAQQFPDLHSELNLSSLELGDSALYFCASSPRYATNEKLFFGSGTQLSVL.

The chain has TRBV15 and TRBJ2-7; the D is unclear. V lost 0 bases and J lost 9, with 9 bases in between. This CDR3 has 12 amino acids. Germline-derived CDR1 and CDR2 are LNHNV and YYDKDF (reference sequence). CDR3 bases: TGTGCCACCAGCAGAGATATCAACAGGCAGTACTTC. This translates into CATSRDINRQYF.

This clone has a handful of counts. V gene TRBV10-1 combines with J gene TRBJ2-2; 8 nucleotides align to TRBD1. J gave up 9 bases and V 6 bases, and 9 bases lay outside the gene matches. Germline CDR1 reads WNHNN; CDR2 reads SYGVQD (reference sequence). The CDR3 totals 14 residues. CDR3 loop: CASSPGQGIRELFF. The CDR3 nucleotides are TGCGCCAGCAGCCCCGGACAGGGTATCCGGGAGCTGTTTTTT.

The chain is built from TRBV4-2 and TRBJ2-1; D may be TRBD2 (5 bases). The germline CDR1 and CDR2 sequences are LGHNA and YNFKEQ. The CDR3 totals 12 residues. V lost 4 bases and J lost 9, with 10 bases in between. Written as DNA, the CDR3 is TGTGCCAGCAGCCCCTCTAGCATTGAGCAGTTCTTC. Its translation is CASSPSSIEQFF.

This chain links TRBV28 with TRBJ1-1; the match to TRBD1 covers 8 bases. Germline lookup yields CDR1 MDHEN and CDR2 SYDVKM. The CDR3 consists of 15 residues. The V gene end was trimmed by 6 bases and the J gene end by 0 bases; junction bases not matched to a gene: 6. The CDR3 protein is CASSHRGSVNTEAFF. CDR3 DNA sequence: TGTGCCAGCAGCCACAGGGGGTCCGTGAACACTGAAGCTTTCTTT.

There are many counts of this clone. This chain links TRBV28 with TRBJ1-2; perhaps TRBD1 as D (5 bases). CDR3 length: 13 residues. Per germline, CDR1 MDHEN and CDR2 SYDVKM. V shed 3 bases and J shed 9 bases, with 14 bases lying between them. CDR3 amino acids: CASSFFGGNSYTF. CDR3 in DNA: TGTGCCAGCAGTTTTTTCGGGGGGAATAGCTACACCTTC.

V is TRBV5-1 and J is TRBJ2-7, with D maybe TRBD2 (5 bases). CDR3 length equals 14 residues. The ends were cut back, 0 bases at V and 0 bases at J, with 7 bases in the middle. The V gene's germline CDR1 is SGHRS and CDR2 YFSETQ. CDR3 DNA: TGCGCCAGCAGCTTGGATGGGAGCTCCTACGAGCAGTACTTC. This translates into CASSLDGSSYEQYF.

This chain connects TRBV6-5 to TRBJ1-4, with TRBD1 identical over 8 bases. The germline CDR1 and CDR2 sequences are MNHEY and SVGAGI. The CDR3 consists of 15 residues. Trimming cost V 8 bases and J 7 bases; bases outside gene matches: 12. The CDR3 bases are TGTGCCAGCTTTTCTGCTGGACAGGGAGGTGAAAAACTGTTTTTT. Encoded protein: CASFSAGQGGEKLFF.